This TCR beta chain was captured by sequencing in a study of T-cell memory formation after mild COVID-19. Barcoded TCR alpha and TCR beta cDNA libraries with UMIs came from 5'RACE using constant-segment primers. TCRdb re-analysed the 5' RACE reads in MiXCR, keeping a single row per CDR3 protein. There are under 250,000 distinct CDR3 sequences in the sample; approximately 15% occur only once, and around 2.2% lies in the top ten. V lost 4 bases and J 8 bases, leaving 15 bases between the germline ends. The CDR3 runs to 14 residues. The germline gives CDR1 SGHRS, CDR2 YFSETQ. Findings of the study overall: Nothing showed for sure that second-wave clones peaking on day 37 were SARS-CoV-2 specific. Certain responding clones were present in pre-infection memory, suggesting participation of cross-reactive memory.

This clonotype was detected many times. The antigen is undetermined. The chain carries TRBV5-1 and TRBJ2-2; a weak D match, TRBD1 (6 bases). The material sequenced was PBMCs or a T cell subset sorted from them (not recorded which). This receptor was taken from an adult woman who had mild COVID-19 (a few samples of this study predate the infection). Cell type and time point are not known. The CDR3 nucleotides read TGCGCCAGCAGCCTCCTCACAGGGTCGGGGGAGCTGTTTTTT. Its protein is CASSLLTGSGELFF.